This T cell receptor beta chain is drawn from a study of patients and donors after allogeneic stem cell transplantation. This clonotype was picked up a small number of times. A much larger clonotype is one base distant, so this may be a read error. V was clipped by 4 bases and J by 4 bases; unmatched bases: 1. The CDR3 extends over 13 amino acids. From germline, CDR1 is SGHDT and CDR2 YYEEEE. TCRdb re-called the RT-PCR reads through MiXCR, storing one row per CDR3 protein. The sample yields about 160,000 distinct CDR3 sequences, about two fifths seen once. The TCR comes from a human donor who was either an allogeneic HSCT recipient or a stem cell or donor lymphocyte infusion donor (not recorded which). It is not recorded whose cells these are; they may come from a transplant donor. This rearrangement joins TRBV5-6 to TRBJ1-2; 10 bases line up with TRBD1. The sample was blood, either unsorted or a sorted T cell fraction (not recorded which). CDR3 nucleotide sequence: TGTGCCAGCAGCCGGACAGGGGGCTATGGCTACACCTTC. Its translation: CASSRTGGYGYTF.